A selection of T cell receptor beta chains follows, all from one sample in a study of vaccination effects on CD4 cells after COVID-19. No antigens are known for them. TCRdb's copy holds only in-frame clones and misses some; the assay was immunoSEQ multiplex PCR. The sample consists of 60,000 to 65,000 clones, over 70% of them appearing once. The sequenced sample was CD4+ T cells from PBMCs cultured with HCoV-OC43 spike peptides, obtained before COVID-19 vaccination. Receptor source: a human donor who received a COVID-19 vaccine. Each CDR3 is given with its conserved first and last residue. A D gene is named only where the DNA matches it firmly. For some rows the clone size is stated as once, few or many, or as a class when expanded; others skip it.

TRBJ2-1,TRBV19,few,.,CASRNSDEQFF,TGTGCCAGTAGAAACTCGGATGAGCAGTTCTTC
TRBJ1-1,TRBV19,.,.,CASSILGLLTNTEAFF,TGTGCCAGTAGTATATTGGGACTCCTAACGAACACTGAAGCTTTCTTT
TRBJ2-1,TRBV4-1,.,TRBD2,CASSQALAGSNNEQFF,TGCGCCAGCAGCCAGGCCTTAGCGGGGAGTAACAATGAGCAGTTCTTC
TRBJ2-5,TRBV20-1,.,.,CSASERGTQYF,TGCAGTGCTTCGGAAAGAGGGACCCAGTACTTC
TRBJ1-3,TRBV5-1,once,.,CASSLLSVASGNTIYF,TGCGCCAGCAGCTTGCTGTCCGTCGCGAGTGGAAACACCATATATTTT
TRBJ1-6,TRBV6-4,.,.,CATPDKTDPQDPYNSPLHF,TGTGCCACACCCGACAAGACAGACCCGCAGGACCCGTATAATTCACCCCTCCACTTT
TRBJ2-3,TRBV5-1,.,.,CASSFNQGSTDTQYF,TGCGCCAGCAGCTTTAACCAGGGGAGCACAGATACGCAGTATTTT
TRBJ1-3,TRBV16,.,.,CASSRHRAQLGYSGNTIYF,TGTGCCAGCAGCCGGCACCGGGCCCAATTGGGGTATTCTGGAAACACCATATATTTT
TRBJ1-2,TRBV15,.,TRBD1,CATSRTASNRDSYGYTF,TGTGCCACCAGCAGGACGGCCTCAAATCGGGACAGTTATGGCTACACCTTC
TRBJ2-1,TRBV27,.,TRBD2,CASGPRRGGKQFF,TGTGCCAGCGGCCCCCGGCGGGGGGGCAAGCAGTTCTTC
TRBJ2-3,TRBV18,.,.,CASSLGGLRVDTQYF,TGTGCCAGCTCCCTGGGGGGACTCAGGGTGGATACGCAGTATTTT
TRBJ2-4,TRBV27,.,TRBD2,CASSPLAGFLVAKNIQYF,TGTGCCAGCAGTCCCCTAGCGGGGTTCCTCGTGGCCAAAAACATTCAGTACTTC
TRBJ1-6,TRBV4-1,.,.,CASSPGTNNSPLHF,TGCGCCAGCAGCCCCGGGACCAATAATTCACCCCTCCACTTT
TRBJ2-5,TRBV7-6,.,TRBD2,CASSFGGGQETQYF,TGTGCCAGCAGCTTCGGCGGGGGCCAAGAGACCCAGTACTTC
TRBJ2-5,TRBV5-1,.,.,CASQLGDRWTDGTQYF,TGCGCCAGCCAATTAGGTGACAGGTGGACCGACGGGACCCAGTACTTC
TRBJ1-2,TRBV6-2/TRBV6-3,.,.,CASSYLGNYGYTF,TGTGCCAGCAGTTACCTGGGGAACTATGGCTACACCTTC
TRBJ1-1,TRBV12-3/TRBV12-4,.,.,CASSSRAEAFF,TGTGCCAGCAGCAGCCGCGCTGAAGCTTTCTTT
TRBJ1-1,TRBV12-3/TRBV12-4,.,.,CASRPSRNTEAFF,TGTGCCAGCAGGCCGTCCCGGAACACTGAAGCTTTCTTT
TRBJ2-5,TRBV24-1,.,.,CATSDPTKDWKETQYF,TGTGCCACCAGTGATCCCACGAAGGACTGGAAAGAGACCCAGTACTTC
TRBJ1-1,TRBV2,.,.,CASLSLRDTEAFF,TGTGCCAGCCTTTCCTTGCGAGACACTGAAGCTTTCTTT
TRBJ1-3,TRBV5-5,.,.,CASSSPPGHPSGNTIYF,TGTGCCAGCAGCTCTCCACCTGGACATCCCTCTGGAAACACCATATATTTT
TRBJ1-2,TRBV6-5,.,.,CASSDSNYGYTF,TGTGCCAGCAGCGACAGCAACTATGGCTACACCTTC
TRBJ1-1,TRBV5-5,.,.,CASSLEFGTEAFF,TGTGCCAGCAGCTTAGAGTTTGGTACTGAAGCTTTCTTT
TRBJ1-1,TRBV6-4,.,TRBD1,CASRDGKQGEDEAFF,TGTGCCAGCAGGGATGGAAAACAGGGGGAGGATGAAGCTTTCTTT
TRBJ2-5,TRBV28,.,TRBD2,CASLRTSGGLYQETQYF,TGTGCCAGCCTCCGGACTAGCGGGGGCTTGTACCAAGAGACCCAGTACTTC
TRBJ1-1,TRBV5-4,.,.,CASSSDLSPQGTEAFF,TGTGCCAGCAGCTCGGATCTGTCTCCTCAGGGGACTGAAGCTTTCTTT
TRBJ2-3,TRBV5-8,.,.,CASPAMGPATDTQYF,TGTGCCAGCCCCGCTATGGGGCCCGCCACAGATACGCAGTATTTT
TRBJ1-5,TRBV28,.,.,CASRTATGTSNQPQHF,TGTGCCAGCAGGACGGCAACAGGGACCTCCAATCAGCCCCAGCATTTT
TRBJ2-5,TRBV7-2,.,.,CASSPSFTQETQYF,TGTGCCAGCAGCCCCAGCTTTACGCAAGAGACCCAGTACTTC